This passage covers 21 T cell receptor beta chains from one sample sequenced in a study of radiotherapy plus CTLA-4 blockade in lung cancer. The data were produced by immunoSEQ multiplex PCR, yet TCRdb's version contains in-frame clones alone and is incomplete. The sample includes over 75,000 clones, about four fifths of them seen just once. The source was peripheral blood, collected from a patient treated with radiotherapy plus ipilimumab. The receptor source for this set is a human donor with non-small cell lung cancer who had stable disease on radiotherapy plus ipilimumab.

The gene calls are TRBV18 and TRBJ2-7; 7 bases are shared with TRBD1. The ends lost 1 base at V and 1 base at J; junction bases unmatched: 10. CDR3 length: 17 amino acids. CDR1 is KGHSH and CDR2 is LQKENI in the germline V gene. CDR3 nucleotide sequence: TGTGCCAGCTCACCACTCCCGACAGGGTTTGCGTCCTACGAGCAGTACTTC. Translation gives CASSPLPTGFASYEQYF.

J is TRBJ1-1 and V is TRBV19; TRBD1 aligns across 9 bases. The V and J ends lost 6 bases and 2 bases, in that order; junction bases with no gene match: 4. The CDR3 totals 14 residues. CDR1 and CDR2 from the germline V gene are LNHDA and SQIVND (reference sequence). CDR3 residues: CASRGQGLNTEAFF. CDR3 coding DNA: TGTGCCAGTAGGGGACAGGGACTCAACACTGAAGCTTTCTTT.

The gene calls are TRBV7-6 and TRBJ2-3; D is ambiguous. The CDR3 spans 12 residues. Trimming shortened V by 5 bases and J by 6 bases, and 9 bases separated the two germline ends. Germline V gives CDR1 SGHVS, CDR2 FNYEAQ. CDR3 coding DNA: TGTGCCAGCAGCCCCGGAGAGGATACGCAGTATTTT. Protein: CASSPGEDTQYF.

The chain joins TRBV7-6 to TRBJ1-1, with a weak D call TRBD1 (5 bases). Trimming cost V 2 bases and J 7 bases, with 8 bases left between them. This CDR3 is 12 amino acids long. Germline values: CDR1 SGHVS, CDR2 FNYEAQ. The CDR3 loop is CASSLNRGEAFF. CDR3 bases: TGTGCCAGCAGCTTAAATAGGGGTGAAGCTTTCTTT.

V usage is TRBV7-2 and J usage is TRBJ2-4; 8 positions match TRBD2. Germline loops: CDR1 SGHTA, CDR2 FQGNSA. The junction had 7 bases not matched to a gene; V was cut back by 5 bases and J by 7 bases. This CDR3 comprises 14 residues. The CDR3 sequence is CASSPGGVSNIQYF. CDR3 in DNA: TGTGCCAGCAGCCCCGGGGGGGTGAGCAACATTCAGTACTTC.

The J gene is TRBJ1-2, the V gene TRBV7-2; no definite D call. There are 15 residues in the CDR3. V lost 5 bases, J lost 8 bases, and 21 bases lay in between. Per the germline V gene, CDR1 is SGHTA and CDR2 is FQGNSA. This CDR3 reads CASSPKEGFRFGYTF. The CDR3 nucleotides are TGTGCCAGCAGCCCGAAAGAGGGTTTTCGCTTCGGCTACACCTTC.

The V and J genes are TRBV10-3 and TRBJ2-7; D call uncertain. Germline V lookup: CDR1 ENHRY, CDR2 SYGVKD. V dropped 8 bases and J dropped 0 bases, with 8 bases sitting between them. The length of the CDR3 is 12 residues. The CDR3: CAIPSSSYEQYF. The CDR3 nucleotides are TGTGCCATCCCTTCAAGCTCCTACGAGCAGTACTTC.

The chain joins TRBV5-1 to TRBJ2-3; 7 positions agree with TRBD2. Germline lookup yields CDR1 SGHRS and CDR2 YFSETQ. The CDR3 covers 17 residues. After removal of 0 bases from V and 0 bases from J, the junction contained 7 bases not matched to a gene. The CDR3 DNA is TGCGCCAGCAGCTTGGCCGGCGCTAGCGGCAGCACAGATACGCAGTATTTT. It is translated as CASSLAGASGSTDTQYF.

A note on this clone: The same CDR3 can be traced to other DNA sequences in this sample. This CDR3 is CSVDAGGLNYGYTF. For the CDR3, the DNA is TGCAGCGTTGACGCAGGGGGCCTCAACTATGGCTACACCTTC. V gene TRBV29-1 combines with J gene TRBJ1-2, with 8 bases that match TRBD1. The CDR3 has 14 residues. V lost 3 bases to trimming and J lost 2 bases; unmatched junction nucleotides: 5. CDR1 is SQVTM and CDR2 is ANQGSEA in the germline V gene.

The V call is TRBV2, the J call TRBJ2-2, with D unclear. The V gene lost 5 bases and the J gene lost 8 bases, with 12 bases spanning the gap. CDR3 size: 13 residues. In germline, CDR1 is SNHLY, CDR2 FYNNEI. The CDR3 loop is CASSIQPSGELFF. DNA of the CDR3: TGTGCCAGCAGTATACAACCTTCAGGGGAGCTGTTTTTT.

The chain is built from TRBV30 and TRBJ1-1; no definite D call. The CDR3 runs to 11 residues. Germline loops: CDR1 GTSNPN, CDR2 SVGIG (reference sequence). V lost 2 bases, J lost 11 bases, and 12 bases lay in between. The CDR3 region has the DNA TGTGCCTGGAGTACCCCTTTGGGTGCTTTCTTT. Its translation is CAWSTPLGAFF.

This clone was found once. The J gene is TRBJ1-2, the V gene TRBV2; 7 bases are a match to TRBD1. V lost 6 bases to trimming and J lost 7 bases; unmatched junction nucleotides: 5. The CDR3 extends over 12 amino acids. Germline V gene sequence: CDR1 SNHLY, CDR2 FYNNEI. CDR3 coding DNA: TGTGCCAGCAGAAGGGGGCTAGTTGGCTACACCTTC. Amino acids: CASRRGLVGYTF. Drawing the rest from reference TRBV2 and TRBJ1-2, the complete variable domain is EPEVTQTPSHQVTQMGQEVILRCVPISNHLYFYWYRQILGQKVEFLVSFYNNEISEKSEIFDDQFSVERPDGSNFTLKIRSTKLEDSAMYFCASRRGLVGYTFGSGTRLTVV.

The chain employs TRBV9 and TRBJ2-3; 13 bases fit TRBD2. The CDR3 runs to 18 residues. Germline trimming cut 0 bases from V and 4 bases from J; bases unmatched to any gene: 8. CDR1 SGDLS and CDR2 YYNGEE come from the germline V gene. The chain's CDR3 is CASSVELAGGPSADTQYF. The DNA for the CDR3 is TGTGCCAGCAGCGTAGAACTAGCGGGAGGGCCTTCGGCAGATACGCAGTATTTT.

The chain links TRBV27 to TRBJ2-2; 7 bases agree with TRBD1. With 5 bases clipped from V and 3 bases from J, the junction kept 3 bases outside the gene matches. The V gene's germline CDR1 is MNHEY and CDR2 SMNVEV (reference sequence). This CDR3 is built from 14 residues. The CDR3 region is CASSVDRDTGELFF. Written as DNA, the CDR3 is TGTGCCAGCAGTGTAGACAGGGACACCGGGGAGCTGTTTTTT.

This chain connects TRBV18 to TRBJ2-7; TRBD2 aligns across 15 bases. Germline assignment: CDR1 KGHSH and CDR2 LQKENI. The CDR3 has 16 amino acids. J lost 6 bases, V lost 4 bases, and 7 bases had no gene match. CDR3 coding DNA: TGTGCCAGCTCACAGGGACTAGCGGGGGGACGCTCCGAGCAGTACTTC. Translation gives CASSQGLAGGRSEQYF.

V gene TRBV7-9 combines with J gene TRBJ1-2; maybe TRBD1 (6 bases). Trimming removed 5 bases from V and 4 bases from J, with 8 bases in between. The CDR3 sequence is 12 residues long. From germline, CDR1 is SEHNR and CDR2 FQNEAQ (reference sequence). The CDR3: CASSPTGYGYTF. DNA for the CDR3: TGTGCCAGCAGCCCGACAGGCTATGGCTACACCTTC. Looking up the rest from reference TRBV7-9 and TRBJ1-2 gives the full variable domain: DTGVSQNPRHKITKRGQNVTFRCDPISEHNRLYWYRQTLGQGPEFLTYFQNEAQLEKSRLLSDRFSAERPKGSFSTLEIQRTEQGDSAMYLCASSPTGYGYTFGSGTRLTVV.

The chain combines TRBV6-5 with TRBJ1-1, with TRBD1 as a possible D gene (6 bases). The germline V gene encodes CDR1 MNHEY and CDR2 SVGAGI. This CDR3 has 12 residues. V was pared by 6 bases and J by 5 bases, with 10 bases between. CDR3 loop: CASRQGRTEAFF. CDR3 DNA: TGTGCCAGCAGACAGGGCAGGACTGAAGCTTTCTTT.

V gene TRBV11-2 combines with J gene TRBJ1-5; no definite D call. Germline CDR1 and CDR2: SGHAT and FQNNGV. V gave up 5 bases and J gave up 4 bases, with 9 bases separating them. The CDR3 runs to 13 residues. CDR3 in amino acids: CASSPTVNQPQHF. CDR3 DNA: TGTGCCAGCAGCCCGACGGTGAATCAGCCCCAGCATTTT.

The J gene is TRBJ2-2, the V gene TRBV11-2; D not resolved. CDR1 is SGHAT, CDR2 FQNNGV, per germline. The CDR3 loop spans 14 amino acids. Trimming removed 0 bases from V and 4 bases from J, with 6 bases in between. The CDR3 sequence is CASSLDRGTGELFF. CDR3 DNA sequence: TGTGCCAGCAGCTTAGATCGAGGCACCGGGGAGCTGTTTTTT. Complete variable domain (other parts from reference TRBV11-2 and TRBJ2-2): EAGVAQSPRYKIIEKRQSVAFWCNPISGHATLYWYQQILGQGPKLLIQFQNNGVVDDSQLPKDRFSAERLKGVDSTLKIQPAKLEDSAVYLCASSLDRGTGELFFGEGSRLTVL.

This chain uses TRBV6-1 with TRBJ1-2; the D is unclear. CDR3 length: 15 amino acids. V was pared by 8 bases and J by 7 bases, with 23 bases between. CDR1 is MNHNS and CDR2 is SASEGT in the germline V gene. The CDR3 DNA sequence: TGTGCCAGCTTTCCGGCGGGGTCTGGCTCGGGTGGCTACACCTTC. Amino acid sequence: CASFPAGSGSGGYTF.

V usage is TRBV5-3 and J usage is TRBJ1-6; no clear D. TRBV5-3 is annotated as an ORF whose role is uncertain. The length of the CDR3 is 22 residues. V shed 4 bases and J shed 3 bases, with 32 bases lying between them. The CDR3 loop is CARSIPTTYLWCGVVYNSPLHF. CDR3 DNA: TGTGCCAGAAGCATCCCGACAACCTACTTGTGGTGTGGGGTCGTCTATAATTCACCCCTCCACTTT.